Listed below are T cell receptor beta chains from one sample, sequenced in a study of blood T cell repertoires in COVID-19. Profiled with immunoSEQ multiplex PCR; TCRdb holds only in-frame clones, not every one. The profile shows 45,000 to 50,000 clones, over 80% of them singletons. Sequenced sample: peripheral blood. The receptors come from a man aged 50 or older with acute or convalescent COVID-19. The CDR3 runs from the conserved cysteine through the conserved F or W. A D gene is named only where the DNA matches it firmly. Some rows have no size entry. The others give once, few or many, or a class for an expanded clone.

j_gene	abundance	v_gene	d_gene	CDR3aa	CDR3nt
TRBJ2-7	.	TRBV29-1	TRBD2	CSVGSSGDEQYF	TGCAGCGTTGGGTCCAGCGGGGACGAGCAGTACTTC
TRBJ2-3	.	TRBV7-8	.	CASSLFYGSTDTQYF	TGTGCCAGCAGCTTATTTTACGGTAGCACAGATACGCAGTATTTT
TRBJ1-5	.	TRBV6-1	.	CASSEGWTGNQPQHF	TGTGCCAGCAGTGAAGGATGGACAGGCAATCAGCCCCAGCATTTT
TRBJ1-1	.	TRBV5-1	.	CASSLVLGGKTEAFF	TGCGCCAGCAGCTTGGTACTGGGAGGGAAGACTGAAGCTTTCTTT
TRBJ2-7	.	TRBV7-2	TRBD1	CASSLGQGGFGYEQYF	TGTGCCAGCAGCTTGGGACAGGGGGGTTTTGGCTACGAGCAGTACTTC
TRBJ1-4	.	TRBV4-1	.	CASSQDVIAAGLITTNEKLFF	TGCGCCAGCAGCCAAGATGTAATCGCGGCGGGACTCATTACAACTAATGAAAAACTGTTTTTT
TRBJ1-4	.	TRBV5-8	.	CASKKGDQTNEKLFF	TGTGCCAGCAAAAAGGGGGACCAGACTAATGAAAAACTGTTTTTT
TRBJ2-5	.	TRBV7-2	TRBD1	CASSFTGQGLETQYF	TGTGCCAGCAGCTTCACGGGACAGGGGTTGGAGACCCAGTACTTC
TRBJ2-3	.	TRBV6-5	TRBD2	CASGASGNTDTQYF	TGTGCCAGCGGGGCTAGCGGGAACACAGATACGCAGTATTTT
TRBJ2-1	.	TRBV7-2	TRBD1	CASSPRDSSYNEQFF	TGTGCCAGCAGCCCAAGGGACAGCTCCTACAATGAGCAGTTCTTC
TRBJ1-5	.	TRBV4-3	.	CASSQEYTQVVPQHF	TGCGCCAGCAGCCAAGAATACACGCAGGTAGTCCCCCAGCATTTT
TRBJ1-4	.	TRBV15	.	CATSRDRGTNEKLFF	TGTGCCACCAGCAGAGATAGGGGGACTAATGAAAAACTGTTTTTT
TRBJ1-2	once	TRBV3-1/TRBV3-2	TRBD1	CASSRGQSGYTF	TGTGCCAGCAGCCGGGGACAGTCTGGCTACACCTTC
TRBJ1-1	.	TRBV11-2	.	CASSEIGVSAEAFF	TGTGCCAGCAGCGAAATAGGGGTTTCGGCTGAAGCTTTCTTT
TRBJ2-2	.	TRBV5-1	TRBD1	CASSLQGLGELFF	TGCGCCAGCAGTCTACAGGGGCTCGGGGAGCTGTTTTTT
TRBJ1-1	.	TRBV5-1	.	CASSSQGTENTEAFF	TGCGCCAGCAGCTCCCAGGGGACGGAGAACACTGAAGCTTTCTTT
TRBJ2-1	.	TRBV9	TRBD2	CASSLAGGTYNEQFF	TGTGCCAGCAGCCTAGCGGGGGGCACCTACAATGAGCAGTTCTTC
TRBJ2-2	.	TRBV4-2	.	CASSPSSGNTGELFF	TGTGCCAGCAGCCCGAGTAGCGGGAACACCGGGGAGCTGTTTTTT
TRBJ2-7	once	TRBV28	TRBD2	CASVPSGLGLFYEQYF	TGTGCCAGCGTCCCTAGCGGACTAGGCCTATTCTACGAGCAGTACTTC
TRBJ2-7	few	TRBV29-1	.	CSGGPAGNEQYF	TGCAGCGGAGGACCGGCGGGCAACGAGCAGTACTTC
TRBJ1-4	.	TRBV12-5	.	CASGFAVSGSGKLFF	TGTGCTAGTGGTTTCGCCGTGAGTGGTAGCGGAAAACTGTTTTTT
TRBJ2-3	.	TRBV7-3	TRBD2	CASSPDLGRYNTQYF	TGTGCCAGCAGCCCAGACCTCGGGAGGTATAATACGCAGTATTTT
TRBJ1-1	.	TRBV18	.	CASSPGAGRDTEAFF	TGTGCCAGCTCACCAGGAGCTGGCCGGGACACTGAAGCTTTCTTT
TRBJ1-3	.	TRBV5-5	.	CASSVSLSSGNTIYF	TGTGCCAGCAGCGTAAGTCTGAGCTCTGGAAACACCATATATTTT
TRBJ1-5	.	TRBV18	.	CASSPPDTYNQPQHF	TGTGCCAGCTCACCACCGGACACCTACAATCAGCCCCAGCATTTT
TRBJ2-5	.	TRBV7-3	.	CASSAGYQETQYF	TGTGCCAGCAGCGCCGGGTACCAAGAGACCCAGTACTTC
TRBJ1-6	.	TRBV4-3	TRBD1	CASSQDAGRGLTPSPLHF	TGCGCCAGCAGCCAAGATGCCGGGAGGGGGCTCACCCCCTCACCCCTCCACTTT
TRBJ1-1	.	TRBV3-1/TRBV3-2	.	CASSQPQGEGTEAFF	TGTGCCAGCAGCCAACCACAGGGAGAGGGCACTGAAGCTTTCTTT
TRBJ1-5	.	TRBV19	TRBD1	CASTRGQNPGQPQHF	TGTGCCAGTACCCGGGGACAGAATCCAGGTCAGCCCCAGCATTTT
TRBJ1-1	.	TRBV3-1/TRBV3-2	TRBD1	CASSQLGTGRTTEAFF	TGTGCCAGCAGCCAACTCGGGACAGGGAGGACGACTGAAGCTTTCTTT
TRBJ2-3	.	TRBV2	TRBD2	CAGKQGSSGRADTQYF	TGTGCCGGAAAACAGGGTTCTAGCGGGAGGGCAGATACGCAGTATTTT
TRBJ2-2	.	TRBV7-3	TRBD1	CASSATGGYTGELFF	TGTGCCAGCAGCGCGACAGGGGGCTATACCGGGGAGCTGTTTTTT
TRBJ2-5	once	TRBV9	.	CASSVAGTLQETQYF	TGTGCCAGCAGCGTCGCGGGGACTCTCCAAGAGACCCAGTACTTC
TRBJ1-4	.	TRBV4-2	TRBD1	CASSQDLRTGGEKLFF	TGTGCCAGCAGCCAAGATCTGAGGACAGGGGGGGAAAAACTGTTTTTT
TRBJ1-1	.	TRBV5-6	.	CASSPTVLNTEAFF	TGTGCCAGCAGCCCGACAGTTCTGAACACTGAAGCTTTCTTT
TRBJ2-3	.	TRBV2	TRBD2	CASSQTSGTDTQYF	TGTGCCAGCAGTCAAACTAGCGGCACAGATACGCAGTATTTT
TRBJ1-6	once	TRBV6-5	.	CASGREADSPLHF	TGTGCCAGCGGAAGAGAGGCAGATTCACCCCTCCACTTT
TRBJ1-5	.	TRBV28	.	CASGGYSNQPQHF	TGTGCCAGCGGGGGGTATAGCAATCAGCCCCAGCATTTT
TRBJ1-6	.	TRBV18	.	CASSPIGRTSNSPLHF	TGTGCCAGCTCACCCATAGGTCGGACATCTAATTCACCCCTCCACTTT
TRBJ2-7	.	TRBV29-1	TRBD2	CSAKSGRASGEQYF	TGCAGCGCAAAAAGCGGGAGAGCCTCTGGAGAGCAGTACTTC
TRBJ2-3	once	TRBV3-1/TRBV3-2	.	CASSQDPRGTQYF	TGTGCCAGCAGCCAAGATCCGCGAGGTACGCAGTATTTT
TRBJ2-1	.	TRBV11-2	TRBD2	CASSTRTSGSTNEQFF	TGTGCCAGCAGCACCCGGACTAGCGGGAGTACGAATGAGCAGTTCTTC
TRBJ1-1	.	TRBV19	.	CASSIPGLVNTEAFF	TGTGCCAGTAGTATCCCAGGCCTCGTGAACACTGAAGCTTTCTTT
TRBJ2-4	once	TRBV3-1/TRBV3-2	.	CASSLDSDIQYF	TGTGCCAGCAGCCTGGACAGCGACATTCAGTACTTC
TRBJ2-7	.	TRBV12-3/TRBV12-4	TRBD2	CASSKSGSNEQYF	TGTGCCAGCAGCAAAAGCGGGAGTAACGAGCAGTACTTC
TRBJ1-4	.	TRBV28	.	CASSLTGHTNEKLFF	TGTGCCAGCAGTCTTACTGGACATACTAATGAAAAACTGTTTTTT
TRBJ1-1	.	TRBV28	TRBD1	CATRTGGLSSEAFF	TGTGCCACGCGGACAGGGGGCTTATCGAGCGAAGCTTTCTTT
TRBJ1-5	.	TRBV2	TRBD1	CASSRDRASNQPQHF	TGTGCCAGTAGCCGGGACAGAGCTAGCAATCAGCCCCAGCATTTT